The 28 T cell receptor beta chains reported below all come from one sample, sequenced in a study of early stage breast cancer tumors. TCRdb keeps only in-frame clones here, not all; method: immunoSEQ multiplex PCR. The repertoire holds nearly 70,000 clones, roughly 80% seen once, with roughly 4.7% in the top ten. The sample comprised blood. These receptor sequences come from a person aged 40 to 50 with breast cancer.

This clone was found once. The chain couples TRBV27 to TRBJ2-7; 7 bases agree with TRBD1. From germline, CDR1 is MNHEY and CDR2 SMNVEV (reference sequence). The junction had 3 bases not matched to a gene; V was cut back by 8 bases and J by 2 bases. The CDR3 runs 12 residues. The CDR3 DNA reads as TGTGCCAGCTGGGACAGTGCCTACGAGCAGTACTTC. It is translated as CASWDSAYEQYF.

A single count supports this clone. This rearrangement joins TRBV13 to TRBJ2-2, with 13 bases that match TRBD2. Unmatched junction bases numbered 7, after V lost 5 bases and J lost 7 bases. CDR3 length equals 16 residues. Germline loops: CDR1 PRHDT, CDR2 FYEKMQ (reference sequence). DNA for the CDR3: TGTGCCAGCAGCGCACCGGGACTAGCGGGAAACGGGGAGCTGTTTTTT. This translates into CASSAPGLAGNGELFF.

This clone has just one count. As DNA, the CDR3 is TGTGCCAGCAGTTCGGTAGCGGAGTACACAGATACGCAGTATTTT. Residues: CASSSVAEYTDTQYF. J is TRBJ2-3 and V is TRBV6-5, with D tentatively TRBD2 (6 bases). The V and J ends lost 4 bases and 2 bases respectively, with 13 bases between them. Germline CDR1 reads MNHEY; CDR2 reads SVGAGI. The CDR3 contains 15 residues.

The chain links TRBV28 to TRBJ2-4; D remains unclear. The CDR3 has 16 amino acids. Germline V CDR1 and CDR2: MDHEN, SYDVKM. Trimming stripped 2 bases from V and 0 bases from J, with 11 bases between. CDR3 loop: CASSLLGPVAKNIQYF. The CDR3 DNA reads TGTGCCAGCAGTTTACTTGGACCTGTAGCCAAAAACATTCAGTACTTC.

The rearrangement links TRBV7-2 to TRBJ1-2; D not certain. CDR1 is SGHTA, CDR2 FQGNSA, per germline. Trimming left V 2 bases short and J 0 bases short, with 10 bases between. This CDR3 is built from 15 residues. The CDR3 protein is CASSLSLEANYGYTF. Written as DNA, the CDR3 is TGTGCCAGCAGCTTATCGTTGGAAGCTAACTATGGCTACACCTTC.

Sample share makes this clone medium-sized. The CDR3 sequence is CASSSGTVNTEAFF. CDR3 in DNA: TGTGCCAGCAGCTCCGGGACGGTGAACACTGAAGCTTTCTTT. The chain carries TRBV7-9 and TRBJ1-1; tentative D call: TRBD1 (5 bases). V lost 4 bases and J 0 bases, leaving 9 bases between the germline ends. The CDR3 consists of 14 residues. Germline CDR1 and CDR2: SEHNR and FQNEAQ (reference sequence). Based on the CDR3 plus reference TRBV7-9 and TRBJ1-1, the full variable domain is DTGVSQNPRHKITKRGQNVTFRCDPISEHNRLYWYRQTLGQGPEFLTYFQNEAQLEKSRLLSDRFSAERPKGSFSTLEIQRTEQGDSAMYLCASSSGTVNTEAFFGQGTRLTVV.

V gene TRBV18 combines with J gene TRBJ1-3; D is ambiguous. CDR3 length: 15 amino acids. The germline CDR1 and CDR2 sequences are KGHSH and LQKENI. V was trimmed by 2 bases and J by 0 bases, leaving 8 bases between them. As DNA, the CDR3 is TGTGCCAGCTCACCAGAGGTCCACTCTGGAAACACCATATATTTT. Its protein is CASSPEVHSGNTIYF.

In DNA, the CDR3 is TGCGCCAGCAGCGGGTCGAGTAGCGGGGGAGAGACCCAGTACTTC. It encodes CASSGSSSGGETQYF. V usage is TRBV5-1 and J usage is TRBJ2-5; 9 bases align to TRBD2. The CDR3 loop spans 15 amino acids. V gave up 4 bases and J gave up 4 bases; unmatched junction bases: 8. CDR1 is SGHRS and CDR2 is YFSETQ in the germline V gene.

J is TRBJ2-7 and V is TRBV9; D unclear. This CDR3 spans 13 amino acids. Germline values: CDR1 SGDLS, CDR2 YYNGEE. Trimming cost V 1 base and J 3 bases, with 8 bases left between them. The CDR3 reads CASSVSGYYEQYF. DNA for the CDR3: TGTGCCAGCAGCGTAAGTGGCTACTACGAGCAGTACTTC.

The chain has TRBV19 and TRBJ1-1; no firm D call. Between the trimmed V and J ends, which lost 1 base and 0 bases, there was a span of 9 bases. This CDR3 has 15 amino acids. The germline CDR1 and CDR2 sequences are LNHDA and SQIVND (reference sequence). CDR3: CASSIGVAMNTEAFF. CDR3 DNA sequence: TGTGCCAGTAGTATAGGGGTAGCGATGAACACTGAAGCTTTCTTT.

The chain joins TRBV5-1 to TRBJ1-1; TRBD1 matches 9 bases. CDR1 and CDR2 from the germline V gene are SGHRS and YFSETQ. The CDR3 is 14 residues long. Trimming took 4 bases from V and 1 from J; bases not matched to a gene: 2. This chain's CDR3 is CASSGDRENTEAFF. In DNA form, the CDR3 reads TGCGCCAGCAGCGGGGACAGGGAGAACACTGAAGCTTTCTTT.

CDR3 in amino acids: CASSPTNGGSTEAFF. As DNA, the CDR3 is TGTGCCAGCAGTCCCACCAACGGGGGGAGCACTGAAGCTTTCTTT. This chain joins TRBV28 and TRBJ1-1; the D gene is possibly TRBD1 (5 bases). V lost 5 bases and J lost 4, with 17 bases in between. The germline gives CDR1 MDHEN, CDR2 SYDVKM. CDR3 size: 15 residues.

This clone occurred once. The gene calls are TRBV6-6 and TRBJ1-4; D might be TRBD1 (5 bases). Trimming removed 1 base at V and 8 bases at J, with 11 bases between. Germline CDR1 and CDR2: MNHNY and SVGAGI (reference sequence). CDR3 length equals 14 residues. CDR3 coding DNA: TGTGCCAGCAGTTACTTGGGGGTACGAGAAAAACTGTTTTTT. Protein sequence: CASSYLGVREKLFF.

This chain joins TRBV5-1 and TRBJ1-4, with TRBD1 matching over 7 bases. CDR3 length equals 14 residues. The ends lost 4 bases at V and 6 bases at J; junction bases unmatched: 6. Germline assignment: CDR1 SGHRS and CDR2 YFSETQ. The CDR3, as DNA: TGCGCCAGCAGCAAGGGACAGTCGGATGAAAAACTGTTTTTT. Amino acid sequence: CASSKGQSDEKLFF.

The rearrangement joins TRBV28 to TRBJ2-3; D not resolved. Per the germline V gene, CDR1 is MDHEN and CDR2 is SYDVKM. The CDR3 totals 14 residues. V shed 2 bases and J shed 2 bases, with 8 bases lying between them. The CDR3 nucleotides are TGTGCCAGCAGTTTAAGGCCGGACACAGATACGCAGTATTTT. Amino acids: CASSLRPDTDTQYF. Filled out from reference TRBV28 and TRBJ2-3, the complete variable domain reads DVKVTQSSRYLVKRTGEKVFLECVQDMDHENMFWYRQDPGLGLRLIYFSYDVKMKEKGDIPEGYSVSREKKERFSLILESASTNQTSMYLCASSLRPDTDTQYFGPGTRLTVL.

The chain employs TRBV29-1 and TRBJ1-1; D is unclear. Germline CDR1 reads SQVTM; CDR2 reads ANQGSEA. V was trimmed by 0 bases and J by 1 base, leaving 6 bases between them. The CDR3 spans 13 residues. This CDR3 reads CSVEEYRNTEAFF. The CDR3 DNA sequence: TGCAGCGTTGAAGAGTACAGGAACACTGAAGCTTTCTTT.

The chain employs TRBV5-1 and TRBJ2-3, with D possibly being TRBD1 or TRBD2 (5 bases each). The CDR3 runs to 15 residues. The ends were cut back, 2 bases at V and 0 bases at J, with 10 bases in the middle. Germline loops: CDR1 SGHRS, CDR2 YFSETQ. The CDR3 nucleotides read TGCGCCAGCAGCTTCGGGGACCGAAGCACAGATACGCAGTATTTT. Its protein is CASSFGDRSTDTQYF.

About this clone: Different DNA sequences within this sample yield the same CDR3. The genes are TRBV4-1 and TRBJ2-7, with D possibly matching TRBD2 (6 bases). Per germline, CDR1 MGHRA and CDR2 YSYEKL. Trimming cost V 2 bases and J 3 bases, with 14 bases left between them. This CDR3 region has 15 residues. CDR3 sequence: CASSQSSAGLYEQYF. Here the CDR3 DNA reads TGCGCCAGCAGCCAATCTTCGGCGGGACTCTACGAGCAGTACTTC.

The chain carries TRBV2 and TRBJ1-3; a possible D gene is TRBD1 (6 bases). Per the germline V gene, CDR1 is SNHLY and CDR2 is FYNNEI. The CDR3 totals 16 residues. Trimming removed 6 bases from V and 0 bases from J, with 15 bases in between. The CDR3 DNA reads TGTGCCAGCAGCCTACAGGGAGGTGGCTCTGGAAACACCATATATTTT. This gives the protein CASSLQGGGSGNTIYF.

CDR3 sequence: CASSPLGEWETQYF. The CDR3 nucleotides are TGTGCCAGCAGCCCCCTTGGGGAGTGGGAGACCCAGTACTTC. This rearrangement joins TRBV7-9 to TRBJ2-5, with D possibly matching TRBD2 (5 bases). This CDR3 spans 14 amino acids. V lost 5 bases to trimming and J lost 5 bases, with 15 bases between them. The germline V gene has CDR1 SEHNR and CDR2 FQNEAQ (reference sequence).

The chain uses TRBV28 and TRBJ1-4, with D possibly being TRBD1 (5 bases). This CDR3 has 15 residues. CDR1 is MDHEN and CDR2 is SYDVKM in the germline V gene. The ends were cut back, 5 bases at V and 6 bases at J, with 16 bases in the middle. The CDR3 sequence is CASSTYLGTYEKLFF. The CDR3 DNA sequence: TGTGCCAGCAGTACTTATCTTGGGACGTATGAAAAACTGTTTTTT.

The rearrangement links TRBV7-9 to TRBJ2-1, with 14 bases aligning to TRBD2. Trimming at V came to 6 bases and at J to 10 bases, leaving 8 bases not matched to a gene. This CDR3 is built from 15 residues. Looked up from germline, CDR1 is SEHNR and CDR2 is FQNEAQ (reference sequence). Here the CDR3 reads CASSLGLAGDYEQFF. In DNA, the CDR3 is TGTGCCAGCAGTCTGGGACTAGCGGGAGATTACGAGCAGTTCTTC.

The genes are TRBV28 and TRBJ1-1, with a tentative D call TRBD1 (6 bases). Trimming left V 5 bases short and J 12 bases short, with 19 bases between. The CDR3 runs to 13 residues. In germline, CDR1 is MDHEN, CDR2 SYDVKM. The CDR3 is CASSPTGRGNTFF. The CDR3 DNA is TGTGCCAGCAGTCCAACAGGGAGGGGAAATACTTTCTTT. The variable domain in full, completed from reference TRBV28 and TRBJ1-1, reads DVKVTQSSRYLVKRTGEKVFLECVQDMDHENMFWYRQDPGLGLRLIYFSYDVKMKEKGDIPEGYSVSREKKERFSLILESASTNQTSMYLCASSPTGRGNTFFGQGTRLTVV.

The genes are TRBV6-1 and TRBJ2-3, with D perhaps matching TRBD1 (6 bases). V dropped 10 bases and J dropped 3 bases, with 14 bases sitting between them. The CDR3 is made up of 13 amino acids. Germline V gives CDR1 MNHNS, CDR2 SASEGT. CDR3 sequence: CAIGQKSTDTQYF. CDR3 nucleotide sequence: TGTGCCATCGGACAGAAGTCAACAGATACGCAGTATTTT.

This chain joins TRBV6-5 and TRBJ1-2; 7 bases map to TRBD1. From germline, CDR1 is MNHEY and CDR2 SVGAGI. The CDR3 runs 13 residues. V shed 7 bases and J 8 bases; nucleotides not matched to a gene: 10. The CDR3 loop is CASTQGGVRGYTF. The CDR3 DNA follows: TGTGCCAGCACCCAGGGGGGGGTAAGGGGCTACACCTTC.

The V and J genes are TRBV13 and TRBJ1-2, with 8 bases that match TRBD1. Germline-derived CDR1 and CDR2 are PRHDT and FYEKMQ (reference sequence). V lost 7 bases, J lost 5 bases, and 3 bases stayed unmatched. This CDR3 contains 12 residues. The CDR3 DNA sequence: TGTGCCAGCAAAGGGACAGGATATGGCTACACCTTC. Amino acid sequence: CASKGTGYGYTF. Based on the CDR3 plus reference TRBV13 and TRBJ1-2, the full variable domain is AAGVIQSPRHLIKEKRETATLKCYPIPRHDTVYWYQQGPGQDPQFLISFYEKMQSDKGSIPDRFSAQQFSDYHSELNMSSLELGDSALYFCASKGTGYGYTFGSGTRLTVV.

The rearrangement joins TRBV7-8 to TRBJ2-1, with TRBD2 matching 15 bases. CDR1 is SGHVS, CDR2 FQNEAQ, per germline. This CDR3 comprises 17 residues. The V and J ends lost 2 bases and 7 bases, in that order; junction bases with no gene match: 6. This CDR3 is CASSLRRTSGRGNEQFF. The CDR3, as DNA: TGTGCCAGCAGCTTAAGGAGGACTAGCGGGAGGGGTAATGAGCAGTTCTTC.

This clone was counted a few times. The chain's CDR3 is CASASTSGSYEQYF. Here the CDR3 DNA reads TGCGCCAGCGCCTCGACTAGCGGTTCCTACGAGCAGTACTTC. The chain links TRBV5-1 to TRBJ2-7; 9 nucleotides align to TRBD2. V shed 7 bases and J 1 base; nucleotides not matched to a gene: 6. This CDR3 region has 14 residues. The germline CDR1 and CDR2 sequences are SGHRS and YFSETQ.